Listed below are T cell receptor beta chains from one sample, sequenced in a study of blood T cell repertoires in COVID-19. Here immunoSEQ multiplex PCR was the method, and the copy in TCRdb shows in-frame clones only, minus some. Here the sample spans 400,000 to 500,000 clones, roughly 88% being singletons. Input material: PBMCs or T cells enriched from blood (not recorded which). All receptors derive from a woman aged 18-29 years who had been exposed to COVID-19. Each CDR3 is given with its conserved first and last residue. A D gene is named only where the DNA matches it firmly. The size of a clone is reported for some rows only, either as once, few or many, or as a class for expanded clones.

>TRBJ1-5|TRBV13|TRBD1|-|14
CASSPGQGNQPQHF
TGTGCCAGCAGCCCTGGACAGGGCAATCAGCCCCAGCATTTT
>TRBJ1-1|TRBV11-2|-|-|15
CASSWPTAMNTEAFF
TGTGCCAGCAGCTGGCCGACAGCCATGAACACTGAAGCTTTCTTT
>TRBJ1-1|TRBV30|-|-|11
CAWFGSAEAFF
TGTGCCTGGTTCGGTTCTGCTGAAGCTTTCTTT
>TRBJ2-7|TRBV6-5|TRBD2|once|15
CASSWTSGSSYEQYF
TGTGCCAGCAGTTGGACTAGCGGGAGCTCCTACGAGCAGTACTTC
>TRBJ1-1|TRBV11-2|-|-|14
CASSSLSPNTEAFF
TGTGCCAGCAGCTCCCTAAGCCCGAACACTGAAGCTTTCTTT
>TRBJ2-1|TRBV11-3|TRBD2|once|16
CASSFEPGLGDNEQFF
TGTGCCAGCAGCTTCGAACCGGGACTAGGAGACAATGAGCAGTTCTTC
>TRBJ1-1|TRBV2|TRBD1|-|15
CASKLAGQGGFEAFF
TGTGCCAGCAAATTAGCGGGACAGGGAGGGTTTGAAGCTTTCTTT
>TRBJ2-7|TRBV5-1|-|-|15
CASSLAGGTTYEQYF
TGCGCCAGCAGCTTGGCCGGGGGTACCACCTACGAGCAGTACTTC
>TRBJ2-7|TRBV25-1|-|few|11
CASIKGLEQYF
TGTGCCAGCATCAAGGGGCTCGAGCAGTACTTC
>TRBJ2-7|TRBV5-4|TRBD1|-|14
CASSLWQGQDEQYF
TGTGCCAGCAGCTTGTGGCAGGGACAGGACGAGCAGTACTTC
>TRBJ1-2|TRBV4-2|-|-|13
CASSPTTGDGYTF
TGTGCCAGCAGCCCCACGACTGGAGATGGCTACACCTTC
>TRBJ1-1|TRBV19|TRBD1|-|14
CASRHTTGPHEAFF
TGTGCCAGTAGGCACACGACAGGGCCGCATGAAGCTTTCTTT
>TRBJ1-2|TRBV6-5|-|-|14
CASSLDRSNYGYTF
TGTGCCAGCAGTCTAGACAGGTCTAACTATGGCTACACCTTC
>TRBJ1-4|TRBV4-1|-|-|12
CASSGGNEKLFF
TGCGCCAGCAGCGGCGGTAATGAAAAACTGTTTTTT
>TRBJ2-7|TRBV11-1|-|-|12
CASSLRDYEQYF
TGTGCCAGCAGCCTCCGGGACTACGAGCAGTACTTC
>TRBJ1-6|TRBV28|-|-|16
CASSLRAGAYNSPLHF
TGTGCCAGCAGTTTACGGGCAGGGGCCTATAATTCACCCCTCCACTTT
>TRBJ1-5|TRBV6-2/TRBV6-3|-|-|14
CASSIYREGQPQHF
TGTGCCAGCAGTATTTACAGGGAGGGTCAGCCCCAGCATTTT
>TRBJ1-2|TRBV5-1|TRBD1|once|13
CASSPGGDYGYTF
TGCGCCAGCAGCCCAGGGGGCGACTATGGCTACACCTTC
>TRBJ1-3|TRBV13|-|-|13
CASSPSSGNTIYF
TGTGCCAGCAGCCCCAGCTCTGGAAACACCATATATTTT
>TRBJ2-7|TRBV6-5|TRBD1|-|16
CASSYSKRQGLGEQYF
TGTGCCAGCAGTTACTCGAAACGACAGGGGTTGGGGGAGCAGTACTTC
>TRBJ1-6|TRBV12-3/TRBV12-4|-|-|12
CASSQGHSPLHF
TGTGCCAGCAGTCAGGGTCATTCACCCCTCCACTTT
>TRBJ2-2|TRBV20-1|TRBD2|-|15
CSASGREGDYGELFF
TGCAGTGCTAGTGGTAGGGAAGGGGACTACGGGGAGCTGTTTTTT
>TRBJ1-5|TRBV2|TRBD1|-|19
CASSALAGTGTYSNQPQHF
TGTGCCAGCAGTGCCCTCGCCGGGACAGGGACATATAGCAATCAGCCCCAGCATTTT
>TRBJ1-5|TRBV6-6|-|-|14
CASSYGGGNQPQHF
TGTGCCAGCAGTTACGGGGGGGGGAATCAGCCCCAGCATTTT
>TRBJ1-5|TRBV19|TRBD1|few|14
CASRQQGAYQPQHF
TGTGCCAGTAGGCAACAGGGGGCCTATCAGCCCCAGCATTTT
>TRBJ1-6|TRBV7-2|TRBD1|many|16
CASSFLGTGANSPLHF
TGTGCCAGCAGCTTCCTCGGGACAGGGGCCAATTCACCCCTCCACTTT
>TRBJ1-1|TRBV3-1/TRBV3-2|-|-|14
CASSQVGSHTEAFF
TGTGCCAGCAGCCAAGTCGGGTCACACACTGAAGCTTTCTTT
>TRBJ2-2|TRBV5-4|TRBD1|-|17
CASSLGAGQGNTGELFF
TGTGCCAGCAGCTTGGGCGCGGGACAGGGGAACACCGGGGAGCTGTTTTTT
>TRBJ2-2|TRBV3-1/TRBV3-2|TRBD2|-|16
CASSPPSGGDTGELFF
TGTGCCAGCAGCCCACCTAGCGGGGGGGACACCGGGGAGCTGTTTTTT
>TRBJ2-5|TRBV5-1|TRBD1|-|13
CASSSTGGETQYF
TGCGCCAGCAGTTCGACAGGGGGCGAGACCCAGTACTTC
>TRBJ2-1|TRBV18|TRBD2|-|17
CASSPGAGTSRYNEQFF
TGTGCCAGCTCACCGGGAGCCGGGACTAGCCGATACAATGAGCAGTTCTTC
>TRBJ2-1|TRBV29-1|-|-|11
CSVVRTQGQFF
TGCAGCGTTGTAAGGACCCAGGGGCAGTTCTTC
>TRBJ2-7|TRBV7-9|TRBD1|-|15
CASTTGQGRSYEQYF
TGTGCCAGCACAACAGGACAGGGCCGATCCTACGAGCAGTACTTC
>TRBJ2-4|TRBV11-3|-|-|13
CASSLGAGNIQYF
TGTGCCAGCAGCTTAGGTGCAGGCAACATTCAGTACTTC
>TRBJ2-5|TRBV6-4|-|-|13
CASSDQKQETQYF
TGTGCCAGCAGTGACCAGAAACAAGAGACCCAGTACTTC
>TRBJ1-6|TRBV9|-|-|15
CASSPEGAMNSPLHF
TGTGCCAGCAGCCCCGAAGGGGCTATGAATTCACCCCTCCACTTT
>TRBJ1-4|TRBV7-2|TRBD1|-|14
CASSQGTGGEKLFF
TGTGCCAGCAGCCAGGGGACAGGCGGTGAAAAACTGTTTTTT
>TRBJ1-5|TRBV12-3/TRBV12-4|-|-|12
CASSEGDWPQHF
TGTGCCAGCAGTGAGGGGGATTGGCCCCAGCATTTT